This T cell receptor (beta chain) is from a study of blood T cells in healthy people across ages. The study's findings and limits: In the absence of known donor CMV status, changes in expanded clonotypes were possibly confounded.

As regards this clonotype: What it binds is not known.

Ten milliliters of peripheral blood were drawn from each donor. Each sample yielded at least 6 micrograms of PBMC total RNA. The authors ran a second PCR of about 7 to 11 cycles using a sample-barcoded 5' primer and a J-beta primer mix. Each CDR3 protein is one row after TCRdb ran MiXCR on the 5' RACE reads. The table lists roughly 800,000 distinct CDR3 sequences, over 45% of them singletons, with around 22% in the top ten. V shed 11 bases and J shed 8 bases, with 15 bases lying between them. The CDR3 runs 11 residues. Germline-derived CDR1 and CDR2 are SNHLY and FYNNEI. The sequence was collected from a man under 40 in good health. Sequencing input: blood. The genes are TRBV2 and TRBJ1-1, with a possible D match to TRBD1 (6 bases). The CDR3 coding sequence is TGTGCCGGCATCGGACAGCTAGAAGCTTTCTTT. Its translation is CAGIGQLEAFF.